A selection of T cell receptor beta chains follows, all from one sample in a study of blood T cell repertoires in COVID-19. Data came from immunoSEQ multiplex PCR; TCRdb stores just in-frame clones and leaves some out. The sample comprises over 90,000 clones, approximately 74% of which are singletons, and 3% to 4% rests with the top ten. Sequencing was carried out using peripheral blood. All receptors derive from a man between 70 and 80 years old with COVID-19, enrolled during active disease. The CDR3 runs from the conserved cysteine through the conserved F or W. A D gene is named only where the DNA matches it firmly. A row's size may be missing; if present it is once, few, many or a size class.

D gene | clone size | J gene | V gene | CDR3 DNA | CDR3 protein
TRBD1 | NA | TRBJ2-1 | TRBV28 | TGTGCCAGCAGTGCGTCCGAGGGGGCGTCGGGGTATGAGCAGTTCTTC | CASSASEGASGYEQFF
TRBD1 | NA | TRBJ2-2 | TRBV12-3/TRBV12-4 | TGTGCCAGCGCCGGGACAGGCGGTGGGGAGCTGTTTTTT | CASAGTGGGELFF
NA | few | TRBJ2-5 | TRBV6-2/TRBV6-3 | TGTGCCAGCAGTTTATATATCGGGAGAGGTCAAGAGACCCAGTACTTC | CASSLYIGRGQETQYF
TRBD2 | few | TRBJ2-2 | TRBV27 | TGTGCCAGCAGTACGGGACTAGCGGAGAACACCGGGGAGCTGTTTTTT | CASSTGLAENTGELFF
TRBD1 | NA | TRBJ1-4 | TRBV14 | TGTGCCAGCAGCCTAGGGACAGCTGAAAAACTGTTTTTT | CASSLGTAEKLFF
TRBD2 | few | TRBJ2-1 | TRBV7-9 | TGTGCCAGCAGAGGTTGGACTAGCGGGAGGGCCTACAATGAGCAGTTCTTC | CASRGWTSGRAYNEQFF
TRBD2 | NA | TRBJ2-7 | TRBV18 | TGTGCCAGCTCACCATCTAGCGGGGCTACCTACGAGCAGTACTTC | CASSPSSGATYEQYF
TRBD1 | NA | TRBJ2-1 | TRBV6-5 | TGTGCCAGCAGTAAACCGGGACAGGCCGAGCAGTTCTTC | CASSKPGQAEQFF
TRBD2 | once | TRBJ2-2 | TRBV7-2 | TGTGCCAGCAGCTTGTTAGCGGGAGTGGGAACCGGGGAGCTGTTTTTT | CASSLLAGVGTGELFF
TRBD1 | NA | TRBJ2-5 | TRBV29-1 | TGCAGCGTTGGGACAGGGGTGGCGGGGGAGACCCAGTACTTC | CSVGTGVAGETQYF
NA | NA | TRBJ2-5 | TRBV28 | TGTGCCAGCAGTTTACCTGGGGGGTACCAAGAGACCCAGTACTTC | CASSLPGGYQETQYF
TRBD1 | NA | TRBJ2-3 | TRBV7-9 | TGTGCCAGCAGCTTTGGGACAGGCGGGTACACAGATACGCAGTATTTT | CASSFGTGGYTDTQYF
NA | NA | TRBJ2-7 | TRBV5-4 | TGTGCCAGCAGCTTGGGGAGGTACGAGCAGTACTTC | CASSLGRYEQYF
NA | NA | TRBJ1-1 | TRBV19 | TGTGCCAGTAGTATGAGAGAGAACACTGAAGCTTTCTTT | CASSMRENTEAFF
NA | many | TRBJ2-5 | TRBV4-2 | TGTGCCAGCAGCCAAGAACGGTGGCAAGAGACCCAGTACTTC | CASSQERWQETQYF
NA | NA | TRBJ2-1 | TRBV19 | TGTGCCAGTAGTATCCAGGGGTTAAACTACAATGAGCAGTTCTTC | CASSIQGLNYNEQFF
TRBD1 | NA | TRBJ2-7 | TRBV5-1 | TGCGCCAGCAGCTGGGGACAGGCGTTTACCTACGAGCAGTACTTC | CASSWGQAFTYEQYF
TRBD1 | NA | TRBJ2-2 | TRBV5-1 | TGCGCCAGCAGCTCGGACAGGGGTAACACCGGGGAGCTGTTTTTT | CASSSDRGNTGELFF
NA | once | TRBJ1-2 | TRBV20-1 | TGCAGTGCTTCCATGTCCTACACCTTC | CSASMSYTF
NA | NA | TRBJ2-7 | TRBV30 | TGTGCCTGGAGTCCGGTCTACTCCTACGAGCAGTACTTC | CAWSPVYSYEQYF
TRBD2 | NA | TRBJ2-2 | TRBV5-1 | TGCGCCAGCAAGCTAGCGGGAGGGCCCGGGGAGCTGTTTTTT | CASKLAGGPGELFF
TRBD1 | NA | TRBJ1-1 | TRBV18 | TGTGCCAGCTCACCCGGACAGGGTGCCACTGAAGCTTTCTTT | CASSPGQGATEAFF
TRBD1 | once | TRBJ1-2 | TRBV5-1 | TGCGCCAGCAGCTCGGGGTCAGGGGGAGACGGCTCTGGCTACACCTTC | CASSSGSGGDGSGYTF
TRBD1 | few | TRBJ2-2 | TRBV28 | TGTGCAACGGACAGGGCCACCGGGGAGCTGTTTTTT | CATDRATGELFF
TRBD1 | once | TRBJ2-7 | TRBV27 | TGTGCCAGCAGAACTCCGGGACAGGGTACCTACGAGCAGTACTTC | CASRTPGQGTYEQYF
TRBD2 | NA | TRBJ2-1 | TRBV7-2 | TGTGCCAGCAGCTTATATCCCTCACTCACTAGCGGGAAGGTGAATGAGCAGTTCTTC | CASSLYPSLTSGKVNEQFF
NA | NA | TRBJ1-2 | TRBV21-1 | TGTGCCAGCAGCAAACTGGTGCGGGGGACAATGTCCTGTGGCTACACCTTC | CASSKLVRGTMSCGYTF
NA | NA | TRBJ2-7 | TRBV4-3 | TGCGCCAGCAGCCAAGACTACCTGCACGAGCAGTACTTC | CASSQDYLHEQYF